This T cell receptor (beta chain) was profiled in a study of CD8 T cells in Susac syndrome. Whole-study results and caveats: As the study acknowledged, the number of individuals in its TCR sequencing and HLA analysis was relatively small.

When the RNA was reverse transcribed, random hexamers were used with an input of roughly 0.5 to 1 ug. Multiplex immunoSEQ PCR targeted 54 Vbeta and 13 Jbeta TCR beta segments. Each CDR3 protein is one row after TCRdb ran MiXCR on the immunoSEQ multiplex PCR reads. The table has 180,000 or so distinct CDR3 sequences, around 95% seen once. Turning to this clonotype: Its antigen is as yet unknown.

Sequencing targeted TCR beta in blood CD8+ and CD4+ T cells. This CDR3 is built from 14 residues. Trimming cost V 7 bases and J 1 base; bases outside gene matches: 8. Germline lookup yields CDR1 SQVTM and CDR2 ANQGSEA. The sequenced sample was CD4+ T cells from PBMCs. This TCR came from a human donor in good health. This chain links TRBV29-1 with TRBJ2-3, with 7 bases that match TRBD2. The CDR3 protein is CSARGGSGTDTQYF. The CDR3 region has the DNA TGCAGCGCCCGTGGCGGGAGCGGCACAGATACGCAGTATTTT.